This T cell receptor (beta chain) was sequenced in a study of OX40 agonist ivuxolimab in advanced cancers. V trimming: 4 bases; J trimming: 7 bases; junction bases outside the gene matches: 10. The CDR3 runs to 15 residues. The germline CDR1 and CDR2 sequences are KGHSH and LQKENI. Repertoires were generated with immunoSEQ multiplex PCR, while TCRdb's copy carries only in-frame clones and drops some. The top ten hold 2.5% to 3% of the sample, which has roughly 73,000 clones, around 90% seen once. The chain combines TRBV18 with TRBJ2-1; 7 bases line up with TRBD2. The sequencing used CD4+ or CD8+ T cells sorted from blood, collected in a trial of the OX40 agonist ivuxolimab. The sequence came from an adult with an advanced solid tumor such as melanoma, head and neck, liver or kidney cancer. CDR3: CASSRSGNALNEQFF. The CDR3 region has the DNA TGTGCCAGCTCACGGAGCGGGAATGCCCTTAATGAGCAGTTCTTC.